The 21 T cell receptor beta chains in this list originate from one sample, sequenced in a study of blood T cell repertoires in COVID-19. Sequenced by immunoSEQ multiplex PCR; TCRdb stores in-frame clones only, minus some. The sample contains some 130,000 clones, 78% of which appear only once. The sequencing input was peripheral blood. These receptors all stem from a man in his sixties who had recovered from COVID-19.

The J gene is TRBJ2-3, the V gene TRBV28; 7 bases line up with TRBD2. J was trimmed by 1 base and V by 4 bases; bases with no gene match: 8. The length of the CDR3 is 16 residues. In germline, CDR1 is MDHEN, CDR2 SYDVKM. The CDR3 region has the DNA TGTGCCAGCAGTTACCCTCGGGGGAGGGGCACAGATACGCAGTATTTT. It specifies CASSYPRGRGTDTQYF.

The rearrangement joins TRBV2 to TRBJ1-1, with D maybe TRBD1 (5 bases). Per germline, CDR1 SNHLY and CDR2 FYNNEI. V lost 7 bases and J lost 0, with 9 bases in between. CDR3 length: 13 residues. CDR3 residues: CASKDSLNTEAFF. The CDR3 DNA reads TGTGCCAGCAAAGACAGCTTGAACACTGAAGCTTTCTTT. Combining the CDR3 with reference TRBV2 and TRBJ1-1 gives the whole variable domain EPEVTQTPSHQVTQMGQEVILRCVPISNHLYFYWYRQILGQKVEFLVSFYNNEISEKSEIFDDQFSVERPDGSNFTLKIRSTKLEDSAMYFCASKDSLNTEAFFGQGTRLTVV.

The chain has TRBV4-3 and TRBJ1-5, with D possibly being TRBD1 (5 bases). This CDR3 has 17 residues. The germline CDR1 and CDR2 sequences are LGHNA and YSLEER. The V end was cut by 0 bases, the J end by 4 bases, with 16 bases between. This CDR3 is CASSQDTAPGQNQPQHF. The CDR3 DNA is TGCGCCAGCAGCCAAGATACAGCCCCAGGGCAAAATCAGCCCCAGCATTTT.

CDR3: CASSSDRGRYGYTF. For the CDR3, the DNA is TGTGCCAGCAGCTCGGACAGGGGGAGGTATGGCTACACCTTC. V and J are TRBV5-6 and TRBJ1-2; 10 nucleotides agree with TRBD1. This CDR3 region has 14 residues. V lost 3 bases, J lost 5 bases, and 4 bases stayed unmatched. CDR1 and CDR2 (germline): SGHDT, YYEEEE.

This rearrangement joins TRBV18 to TRBJ1-6; 10 positions match TRBD1. In germline, CDR1 is KGHSH, CDR2 LQKENI. There are 20 residues in the CDR3. V lost 1 base to trimming and J lost 0 bases; unmatched junction nucleotides: 9. The CDR3 nucleotides read TGTGCCAGCTCACCACGGGCGACAGGGGGCCCGAGCTCCTATAATTCACCCCTCCACTTT. Translating it yields CASSPRATGGPSSYNSPLHF.

The rearrangement joins TRBV28 to TRBJ1-1; 7 bases line up with TRBD1. V shed 1 base, J shed 5 bases, and the junction held 7 bases outside the gene matches. The CDR3 extends over 15 amino acids. Germline V CDR1 and CDR2: MDHEN, SYDVKM. The CDR3 spells CASSLSAGGWTEAFF. The CDR3 DNA follows: TGTGCCAGCAGTTTATCCGCAGGGGGATGGACTGAAGCTTTCTTT.

The count of this clone is one. This sequence joins TRBV3-1 (or the pseudogene TRBV3-2) and TRBJ2-5; no definite D call. The ends were cut back, 3 bases at V and 5 bases at J, with 10 bases in the middle. From germline, CDR1 is LGHDT and CDR2 YNNKEL (reference sequence). This CDR3 comprises 13 residues. The CDR3, as DNA: TGTGCCAGCAGCCATAACCTCGGTGAGACCCAGTACTTC. It yields the protein CASSHNLGETQYF.

This clone has just a few counts. CDR3 sequence: CASSYSKPYNEQFF. The CDR3 coding sequence is TGTGCCAGCAGTTACTCGAAGCCTTACAATGAGCAGTTCTTC. V gene TRBV6-5 combines with J gene TRBJ2-1; D is undetermined. Trimming stripped 0 bases from V and 4 bases from J, with 7 bases between. The CDR3 covers 14 residues. CDR1 MNHEY and CDR2 SVGAGI come from the germline V gene.

This clone appeared once. The rearrangement uses TRBV28 and TRBJ2-7, with 8 bases that match TRBD1. The CDR3 runs to 15 residues. The trim removed 6 bases at V and 7 bases at J, leaving 14 bases unmatched. The germline CDR1 and CDR2 sequences are MDHEN and SYDVKM. The CDR3 region has the DNA TGTGCCAGCAGCTTCAAACAGGGGGGAGCGAGGGAGCAGTACTTC. Its translation is CASSFKQGGAREQYF.

The rearrangement uses TRBV18 and TRBJ1-4; D unresolved. This CDR3 is built from 14 residues. The V end was cut by 6 bases, the J end by 3 bases, with 11 bases between. Germline V CDR1 and CDR2: KGHSH, LQKENI. The CDR3 bases are TGTGCCAGCTCGACCGGGATCTCTAATGAAAAACTGTTTTTT. It translates to CASSTGISNEKLFF.

This clone was picked up a small number of times. This chain uses TRBV6-4 with TRBJ2-5; TRBD1 might be the D (6 bases). This CDR3 has 16 residues. The germline gives CDR1 MRHNA, CDR2 SNTAGT. Trimming pared 5 bases from V and 9 bases from J, leaving 25 bases between. CDR3 in DNA: TGTGCCAGCAGTAGGACAGAAACCAAGATCGGAAGCCCCCAGTACTTC. Its protein is CASSRTETKIGSPQYF.

In its sample, this clone was seen once. The genes are TRBV19 and TRBJ1-2; D is unclear. From germline, CDR1 is LNHDA and CDR2 SQIVND (reference sequence). CDR3 length: 15 residues. V shed 4 bases and J shed 0 bases, with 12 bases lying between them. The CDR3 DNA sequence: TGTGCCAGTAGTACGACGAGCGACGCTAACTATGGCTACACCTTC. Its protein is CASSTTSDANYGYTF.

V usage is TRBV18 and J usage is TRBJ2-3; 13 bases agree with TRBD2. This CDR3 region has 17 residues. The J segment lost 0 bases and the V segment lost 3 bases, leaving 3 bases of the junction unmatched. Germline-derived CDR1 and CDR2 are KGHSH and LQKENI. This chain's CDR3 is CASSPGLAGVSTDTQYF. As DNA, the CDR3 is TGTGCCAGCTCACCCGGACTAGCGGGAGTGAGCACAGATACGCAGTATTTT.

This chain joins TRBV6-2 or TRBV6-3 and TRBJ2-1; 13 bases fit TRBD2. The J segment lost 13 bases and the V segment lost 5 bases, leaving 8 bases of the junction unmatched. The CDR3 has 14 residues. Germline CDR1 is MNHEY and CDR2 is SVGEGT. CDR3 protein: CASSRLAGGRIQFF. The CDR3 DNA follows: TGTGCCAGCAGTAGACTAGCGGGGGGCCGAATCCAGTTCTTC.

This sequence joins TRBV29-1 and TRBJ1-1, with a tentative D call TRBD1 (5 bases). Germline CDR1 and CDR2: SQVTM and ANQGSEA. Trimming removed 3 bases at V and 0 bases at J, with 11 bases between. The CDR3 is made up of 14 amino acids. The DNA of the CDR3 is TGCAGCGTTGAGTTACAGGAGATGAACACTGAAGCTTTCTTT. The encoded protein is CSVELQEMNTEAFF.

This clone was detected only a few times. The V gene is TRBV15, the J gene TRBJ2-2, with a possible D match to TRBD1 (5 bases). Trimming removed 0 bases at V and 5 bases at J, with 10 bases between. Germline V gene data show CDR1 as LNHNV and CDR2 as YYDKDF (reference sequence). The CDR3 extends over 15 amino acids. The CDR3 region is CATSREAKGTGELFF. The CDR3 DNA sequence: TGTGCCACCAGCAGAGAGGCAAAGGGGACCGGGGAGCTGTTTTTT.

The V call is TRBV19, the J call TRBJ1-1; the match to TRBD1 covers 9 bases. The V and J ends lost 6 bases and 1 base, in that order; junction bases with no gene match: 3. CDR3 length equals 14 residues. CDR1 is LNHDA, CDR2 SQIVND, per germline (reference sequence). The CDR3 spells CASRKGQGNTEAFF. As DNA, the CDR3 is TGTGCCAGTAGGAAGGGACAGGGGAACACTGAAGCTTTCTTT.

The chain joins TRBV7-2 to TRBJ2-1, with 10 bases fitting TRBD2. CDR3 length: 17 residues. CDR1 and CDR2 from the germline V gene are SGHTA and FQGNSA. J was trimmed by 4 bases and V by 4 bases; bases with no gene match: 10. CDR3 nucleotide sequence: TGTGCCAGCAGCTCCTGGTCTAGCGGGAGTTTTTACAATGAGCAGTTCTTC. This encodes CASSSWSSGSFYNEQFF.

This clone was picked up a small number of times. V and J are TRBV6-5 and TRBJ2-7; possible D gene TRBD1, 6 bases. Per the germline V gene, CDR1 is MNHEY and CDR2 is SVGAGI. Trimming took 6 bases from V and 4 from J, leaving 10 bases between them. There are 12 residues in the CDR3. The CDR3 region has the DNA TGTGCCAGCAGGGAGGACAGTTACGAGCAGTACTTC. Protein product: CASREDSYEQYF.

The chain employs TRBV5-1 and TRBJ1-1; 10 positions match TRBD1. In germline, CDR1 is SGHRS, CDR2 YFSETQ. This CDR3 has 16 residues. The junction had 9 bases not matched to a gene; V was cut back by 4 bases and J by 3 bases. CDR3: CASSLLDRGWDTEAFF. The CDR3 DNA follows: TGCGCCAGCAGCCTCCTGGACAGGGGGTGGGACACTGAAGCTTTCTTT.

The rearrangement joins TRBV9 to TRBJ2-5; D not resolved. The CDR3 extends over 14 amino acids. CDR1 is SGDLS, CDR2 YYNGEE, per germline. Trimming took 4 bases from V and 0 from J, leaving 10 bases between them. CDR3 residues: CASSTDMNQETQYF. CDR3 bases: TGTGCCAGCAGCACCGACATGAACCAAGAGACCCAGTACTTC.